This is a list of T cell receptor beta chains from one sample in a study of early T cells in non-severe SARS-CoV-2 infection. TCRdb analysed the 5' RACE reads with MiXCR anew, one entry per CDR3 protein. The repertoire consists of roughly 23,000 distinct CDR3 sequences, with approximately 5.7% occurring once and the leading ten covering approximately 15%. The sample consisted of whole blood, taken at baseline. The origin of the receptors is an adult who was a healthcare worker with PCR-confirmed SARS-CoV-2 infection or an uninfected control (not recorded which). Both conserved end residues are part of each CDR3. The D gene is left open where the match is weak. Expanded clones get a size class; other rows say once, few or many, or leave the size out.

v_gene: TRBV12-3/TRBV12-4; d_gene: TRBD1; abundance: medium-sized; j_gene: TRBJ1-2; CDR3nt: TGTGCCAGCAGTCCTGGACAGGCGGTCATCTATGGCTACACCTTC; CDR3aa: CASSPGQAVIYGYTF
v_gene: TRBV5-4; d_gene: NA; abundance: many; j_gene: TRBJ2-3; CDR3nt: TGTGCCAGCAGCTTGGACGGGCTTTTCACAGATACGCAGTATTTT; CDR3aa: CASSLDGLFTDTQYF
v_gene: TRBV21-1; d_gene: NA; abundance: many; j_gene: TRBJ2-2; CDR3nt: TGTGCCAGCAGCAAGAGAGACACCGGGGAGCTGTTTTTT; CDR3aa: CASSKRDTGELFF
v_gene: TRBV4-2; d_gene: TRBD2; abundance: medium-sized; j_gene: TRBJ2-7; CDR3nt: TGTGCCAGCAGCCAACTTTTGGGGACTAGCGCCTACGAGCAGTACTTC; CDR3aa: CASSQLLGTSAYEQYF
v_gene: TRBV7-9; d_gene: NA; abundance: few; j_gene: TRBJ1-1; CDR3nt: TGTGCCAGCAGCCCGATGGGGTCGTCCACTGAAGCTTTCTTT; CDR3aa: CASSPMGSSTEAFF
v_gene: TRBV3-1; d_gene: TRBD1; abundance: many; j_gene: TRBJ1-1; CDR3nt: TGTGCCAGCAGCCGCAGTACCGGGACAGGGTTCGTAGGCGCTGAAGCTTTCTTT; CDR3aa: CASSRSTGTGFVGAEAFF
v_gene: TRBV4-2; d_gene: NA; abundance: many; j_gene: TRBJ2-1; CDR3nt: TGTGCCAGCAGCGGGGGGGCCGGCACCTACAATGAGCAGTTCTTC; CDR3aa: CASSGGAGTYNEQFF
v_gene: TRBV5-1; d_gene: NA; abundance: many; j_gene: TRBJ2-5; CDR3nt: TGCGCCAGCAGCGTAAGGACACCGAAAGAGACCCAGTACTTC; CDR3aa: CASSVRTPKETQYF
v_gene: TRBV11-3; d_gene: NA; abundance: NA; j_gene: TRBJ2-5; CDR3nt: TGTGCCAGCAGCAACTCAGGAGAGCAAGAGACCCAGTACTTC; CDR3aa: CASSNSGEQETQYF
v_gene: TRBV7-9; d_gene: NA; abundance: NA; j_gene: TRBJ1-1; CDR3nt: TGTGCCAGCAGCTCCCGCAGGGGCGAGACTGAAGCTTTCTTT; CDR3aa: CASSSRRGETEAFF
v_gene: TRBV21-1; d_gene: NA; abundance: many; j_gene: TRBJ2-7; CDR3nt: TGTGCCAGCACCCCAGGGACAGTGAACGAGCAGTACTTC; CDR3aa: CASTPGTVNEQYF
v_gene: TRBV29-1; d_gene: TRBD1; abundance: NA; j_gene: TRBJ2-3; CDR3nt: TGCAGCGTCGTCGGGACAGCCACAGATACGCAGTATTTT; CDR3aa: CSVVGTATDTQYF